This T cell receptor (beta chain) is drawn from a study of blood T cell repertoires in COVID-19. Study context: From the United States, Italy and Spain came samples of acute and convalescent COVID-19. Sources were T cells, B-cell-depleted T cells, or PBMCs; the material itself was cDNA or gDNA.

This CDR3 has 13 amino acids. CDR1 is SEHNR, CDR2 FQNEAQ, per germline (reference sequence). V was cut by 11 bases and J by 0 bases, with 14 bases left in between. Authors' analysis steps: The authors estimated nucleated cell counts from reference gene primer amplification. The table came from immunoSEQ multiplex PCR; TCRdb's copy has only in-frame clones and leaves some out. D and trimming come from the DNA, and the V and J calls and clone size come from that table. The sample lists about 290,000 clones; roughly nine tenths were seen once. The sequence was collected from a middle-aged woman who had recovered from COVID-19. The material sequenced was peripheral blood. The chain joins TRBV7-9 to TRBJ2-7; possibly TRBD1 for D (6 bases). Here the CDR3 DNA reads TGTGCCGGACAGAGACGTAGCTCCTACGAGCAGTACTTC. This sequence encodes CAGQRRSSYEQYF. Supplemented by reference TRBV7-9 and TRBJ2-7, the full variable domain reads DTGVSQNPRHKITKRGQNVTFRCDPISEHNRLYWYRQTLGQGPEFLTYFQNEAQLEKSRLLSDRFSAERPKGSFSTLEIQRTEQGDSAMYLCAGQRRSSYEQYFGPGTRLTVT.